This is a list of T cell receptor beta chains from one sample in a study of identifying expanded T cells in peripheral blood. Measured with immunoSEQ multiplex PCR; TCRdb has only the in-frame clones, and not every one. Of some 96,000 clones in the sample, approximately 89% were seen once. The specimen was blood. Receptor source: a person aged 18 to 70 in good health. The CDR3 runs from the conserved cysteine through the conserved F or W. A D gene is named only where the DNA matches it firmly. Rows may omit the clone size; those that give it use once, few, many or a size class.

size,D,J,V,CDR3,DNA
NA,NA,TRBJ1-2,TRBV29-1,CSVAADFNYGYTF,TGCAGCGTTGCGGCGGATTTTAACTATGGCTACACCTTC
NA,NA,TRBJ1-1,TRBV19,CASSNPIGGATNTEAFF,TGTGCCAGTAGTAACCCCATTGGGGGGGCGACGAACACTGAAGCTTTCTTT
once,TRBD2,TRBJ2-7,TRBV2,CASGTSYEQYF,TGTGCCAGCGGGACTAGCTACGAGCAGTACTTC
NA,NA,TRBJ2-5,TRBV29-1,CSVQRVRDVFETQYF,TGCAGCGTCCAACGGGTGCGGGACGTGTTCGAGACCCAGTACTTC
NA,TRBD1,TRBJ2-1,TRBV5-4,CASRTGAEYNEQFF,TGTGCCAGCAGAACAGGGGCGGAGTACAATGAGCAGTTCTTC
NA,TRBD2,TRBJ2-2,TRBV7-3,CASSGTSGTGELFF,TGTGCCAGCAGCGGGACTAGCGGCACCGGGGAGCTGTTTTTT
NA,NA,TRBJ2-1,TRBV7-3,CASSPQDGYNEQFF,TGTGCCAGCAGCCCCCAGGACGGGTACAATGAGCAGTTCTTC
few,NA,TRBJ1-2,TRBV5-1,CASSLGTTREVRRGYTF,TGCGCCAGCAGCTTGGGTACCACTAGGGAGGTGCGTAGGGGCTACACCTTC
NA,NA,TRBJ1-2,TRBV14,CASSLGGHSEGYTF,TGTGCCAGCAGCTTGGGCGGGCACTCGGAAGGCTACACCTTC
NA,NA,TRBJ1-5,TRBV6-1,CASSSLDSLNQPQHF,TGTGCCAGCAGTTCACTCGACAGCCTCAATCAGCCCCAGCATTTT
once,TRBD1,TRBJ1-2,TRBV5-4,CASSLGVVDRRDNYGYTF,TGTGCCAGCAGCTTGGGAGTTGTGGACAGGCGAGATAACTATGGCTACACCTTC
NA,NA,TRBJ2-7,TRBV7-2,CASSPSSYEQYF,TGTGCCAGCAGCCCCAGCTCCTACGAGCAGTACTTC
NA,TRBD2,TRBJ2-1,TRBV5-1,CASSGLATNEQFF,TGCGCCAGCTCGGGACTAGCGACCAATGAGCAGTTCTTC
NA,NA,TRBJ1-1,TRBV5-1,CASSLERMTGNTEAFF,TGCGCCAGCAGCTTAGAAAGAATGACAGGGAACACTGAAGCTTTCTTT
few,TRBD1,TRBJ2-5,TRBV5-6,CASSSGTGTRETQYF,TGTGCCAGCAGCTCGGGGACAGGGACGCGGGAGACCCAGTACTTC
NA,TRBD1,TRBJ2-7,TRBV2,CASSGGGTGTYEQYF,TGTGCCAGCAGTGGGGGGGGGACAGGGACATACGAGCAGTACTTC
NA,NA,TRBJ2-2,TRBV19,CASSMEGGTGELFF,TGTGCCAGTAGTATGGAGGGGGGCACCGGGGAGCTGTTTTTT
NA,NA,TRBJ2-2,TRBV6-5,CASSFKTETGELFF,TGTGCCAGCAGTTTCAAAACAGAGACCGGGGAGCTGTTTTTT
NA,NA,TRBJ2-5,TRBV4-1,CASSQKVLDTGQETQYF,TGCGCCAGCAGCCAAAAGGTCCTGGACACCGGTCAGGAGACCCAGTACTTC
NA,NA,TRBJ1-5,TRBV6-5,CASSLTWGNQPQHF,TGTGCCAGCAGTTTAACATGGGGCAATCAGCCCCAGCATTTT
NA,TRBD1,TRBJ1-6,TRBV5-6,CASSLGPAGGNSPLHF,TGTGCCAGCAGCTTGGGGCCGGCAGGGGGTAATTCACCCCTCCACTTT
NA,NA,TRBJ2-1,TRBV18,CASSLSEGGLNEQFF,TGTGCCAGCTCCCTTTCCGAGGGGGGCTTGAATGAGCAGTTCTTC
NA,NA,TRBJ1-1,TRBV4-1,CASSQGTGGEAFF,TGCGCCAGCAGCCAAGGAACGGGTGGAGAAGCTTTCTTT
once,NA,TRBJ2-6,TRBV6-6,CASSYGTGSGANVLTF,TGTGCCAGCAGTTACGGTACAGGGTCTGGGGCCAACGTCCTGACTTTC
NA,TRBD1,TRBJ1-1,TRBV30,CAWRGQGDTEAFF,TGTGCCTGGAGGGGACAGGGAGACACTGAAGCTTTCTTT
once,NA,TRBJ2-1,TRBV5-5,CASSLAMASDPYNEQFF,TGTGCCAGCAGCTTGGCCATGGCGAGCGATCCCTACAATGAGCAGTTCTTC
once,NA,TRBJ2-3,TRBV9,CASSVVPDTQYF,TGTGCCAGCAGCGTAGTTCCAGATACGCAGTATTTT
NA,NA,TRBJ2-3,TRBV21-1,CASRPTSGRMDTQYF,TGTGCCAGCAGGCCGACTAGCGGGAGGATGGATACGCAGTATTTT
NA,TRBD1,TRBJ1-2,TRBV6-5,CASSPQGDYGYTF,TGTGCCAGCAGTCCCCAGGGGGACTATGGCTACACCTTC
NA,NA,TRBJ1-1,TRBV5-1,CASSAQGVGTEAFF,TGCGCCAGCAGTGCACAGGGCGTTGGCACTGAAGCTTTCTTT
NA,TRBD1,TRBJ1-1,TRBV9,CASSSPRTGLTEAFF,TGTGCCAGCAGCTCCCCTCGGACAGGGCTTACTGAAGCTTTCTTT
NA,NA,TRBJ2-2,TRBV28,CASSLFPGQNTGELFF,TGTGCCAGCAGTTTATTCCCCGGACAGAACACCGGGGAGCTGTTTTTT
NA,NA,TRBJ2-1,TRBV7-9,CASSLSVNEQFF,TGTGCCAGCAGCTTATCGGTGAATGAGCAGTTCTTC
few,NA,TRBJ1-2,TRBV4-1,CASSQDSRSAGGYTF,TGCGCCAGCAGCCAAGACTCTAGGTCGGCGGGGGGCTACACCTTC
NA,TRBD2,TRBJ2-1,TRBV29-1,CSAQTSGSADEQFF,TGCAGCGCCCAAACTAGCGGGAGTGCTGATGAGCAGTTCTTC
NA,NA,TRBJ1-2,TRBV9,CASSKGGASNYGYTF,TGTGCCAGCAGCAAAGGAGGGGCATCGAACTATGGCTACACCTTC
once,NA,TRBJ1-3,TRBV4-1,CASSQDRHRETGNTIYF,TGCGCCAGCAGCCAAGATAGACACCGGGAGACTGGAAACACCATATATTTT
NA,TRBD1,TRBJ1-2,TRBV30,CAWTTGTGLLSGYTF,TGTGCCTGGACGACCGGGACAGGGTTACTCAGTGGCTACACCTTC
NA,NA,TRBJ1-1,TRBV9,CASSVGGANTEAFF,TGTGCCAGCAGCGTAGGGGGGGCGAACACTGAAGCTTTCTTT
NA,NA,TRBJ2-6,TRBV7-6,CANNNERRWRCSGANVLTF,TGTGCCAACAATAACGAACGCCGCTGGAGATGCTCTGGGGCCAACGTCCTGACTTTC